This TCR beta chain was identified during a study of vaccination and CD4 T cells after COVID-19. As concerns this clonotype: What it binds is unknown.

Cultured CD4+ T cell DNA was sequenced using the Oncomine TCR Beta short-read assay. TCRdb itself ran the PCR reads through MiXCR, one entry per CDR3 protein. The profile covers about 17,000 distinct CDR3 sequences, with about 61% appearing a single time and roughly a tenth taken by the ten largest. Treatment indicated: roughly 10-day PBMC culture with coronavirus spike peptide pools or control peptides (ViraFEST assay). This sequence originates from a human donor who had recovered from COVID-19. The sequenced material came from CD4+ T cells from blood, cultured in vitro.

This CDR3 reads CSASGTGDPNYGYTF. The CDR3 nucleotides are TGCAGTGCTAGTGGGACAGGCGATCCTAACTATGGCTACACCTTC. This chain connects TRBV20-1 to TRBJ1-2; 8 bases agree with TRBD1. V was pared by 3 bases and J by 0 bases, with 6 bases of the junction left unmatched. The V gene's germline CDR1 is DFQATT and CDR2 SNEGSKA (reference sequence). The CDR3 is 15 amino acids.